Below, 20 T cell receptor beta chains from the same sample are listed, as sequenced in a study of cytomegalovirus exposure and HLA in healthy donors. PCR primers comprised 60 Vbeta and 13 Jbeta primers. Generated by immunoSEQ multiplex PCR, the TCRdb table keeps only in-frame clones and is missing some. The sample includes fewer than 250,000 clones, roughly 82% of them seen just once. Sequenced material: PBMCs. Receptor source: a man aged 40-55 years in good health and CMV-seropositive.

This sequence joins TRBV4-1 and TRBJ2-7, with D possibly matching TRBD1 (6 bases). From germline, CDR1 is MGHRA and CDR2 YSYEKL. The CDR3 extends over 16 amino acids. Trimming took off 0 bases at V and 2 bases at J, with 14 bases between the two ends. The CDR3 is CASSQEQGRGPYEQYF. CDR3 coding DNA: TGCGCCAGCAGCCAAGAGCAGGGCAGGGGACCCTACGAGCAGTACTTC.

The chain joins TRBV7-3 to TRBJ2-2, with 7 bases fitting TRBD1. The trim removed 5 bases at V and 2 bases at J, leaving 2 bases unmatched. This CDR3 spans 14 amino acids. CDR1 and CDR2 (germline): SGHTA, FQGTGA. CDR3 loop: CASSRQGNTGELFF. The CDR3 DNA reads TGTGCCAGCAGCCGACAGGGCAACACCGGGGAGCTGTTTTTT.

This sequence joins TRBV6-5 and TRBJ1-2, with a possible D match to TRBD1 (5 bases). CDR1 is MNHEY, CDR2 SVGAGI, per germline. V lost 6 bases to trimming and J lost 3 bases, with 17 bases between them. This CDR3 is 15 amino acids long. CDR3 DNA sequence: TGTGCCAGCAGCCCGCTCGGAGGGACGGACTATGGCTACACCTTC. Protein: CASSPLGGTDYGYTF.

CDR3 sequence (DNA): TGCGCCAGCAGCCACCGGGACAGGTCCGAAAAACTGTTTTTT. Translating it yields CASSHRDRSEKLFF. V gene TRBV5-1 combines with J gene TRBJ1-4; 8 positions match TRBD1. Germline CDR1 is SGHRS and CDR2 is YFSETQ. The CDR3 totals 14 residues. Trimming at V came to 4 bases and at J to 8 bases, leaving 7 bases not matched to a gene.

This clone was counted only a few times. This chain links TRBV29-1 with TRBJ1-2; D is possibly TRBD1 (5 bases). Germline V gene lookup returns CDR1 SQVTM and CDR2 ANQGSEA. This CDR3 spans 11 amino acids. V was shortened by 1 base and J by 7 bases, with 7 bases between the two germline ends. Written as DNA, the CDR3 is TGCAGCGTTGAAGCGGGGGTTGGCTACACCTTC. Translated: CSVEAGVGYTF.

With regard to this clone: One end of the junction varies from germline; a read error may be responsible. The chain uses TRBV5-1 and TRBJ1-2; TRBD1 is a possible D gene (5 bases). The germline gives CDR1 SGHRS, CDR2 YFSETQ. The CDR3 has 14 amino acids. CDR3 loop: CASSLIGTNYGYIF. CDR3 DNA sequence: TGCGCCAGCAGCTTGATAGGGACTAACTATGGCTACATCTTC. Full variable domain (outside the CDR3, taken from reference TRBV5-1 and TRBJ1-2): KAGVTQTPRYLIKTRGQQVTLSCSPISGHRSVSWYQQTPGQGLQFLFEYFSETQRNKGNFPGRFSGRQFSNSRSEMNVSTLELGDSALYLCASSLIGTNYGYIFGSGTRLTVV.

The genes are TRBV2 and TRBJ2-4, with 7 bases aligning to TRBD2. The V gene end was trimmed by 2 bases and the J gene end by 0 bases; junction bases not matched to a gene: 1. There are 15 residues in the CDR3. From germline, CDR1 is SNHLY and CDR2 FYNNEI. As DNA, the CDR3 is TGTGCCAGCAGTGAACTAGCGGTAGCCAAAAACATTCAGTACTTC. This translates into CASSELAVAKNIQYF. Based on the CDR3 plus reference TRBV2 and TRBJ2-4, the full variable domain is EPEVTQTPSHQVTQMGQEVILRCVPISNHLYFYWYRQILGQKVEFLVSFYNNEISEKSEIFDDQFSVERPDGSNFTLKIRSTKLEDSAMYFCASSELAVAKNIQYFGAGTRLSVL.

A few counts support this clone. The chain employs TRBV5-1 and TRBJ1-4; TRBD1 matches at 7 bases. CDR1 and CDR2 (germline): SGHRS, YFSETQ. V dropped 4 bases and J dropped 6; count of bases not matched to a gene: 9. The CDR3 contains 15 residues. DNA for the CDR3: TGCGCCAGCAGCCAGACAGGGTCCGCGGATGAAAAACTGTTTTTT. Translation: CASSQTGSADEKLFF.

The chain joins TRBV10-3 to TRBJ1-1; possibly TRBD1 for D (6 bases). With 4 bases removed from V and 0 bases from J, the gap between germline ends came to 6 bases. The germline V gene encodes CDR1 ENHRY and CDR2 SYGVKD. The length of the CDR3 is 13 residues. The chain's CDR3 is CAISAGVNTEAFF. The CDR3 DNA reads as TGTGCCATCAGTGCAGGGGTGAACACTGAAGCTTTCTTT.

This clone was observed a few times. This chain uses TRBV9 with TRBJ2-2; a possible D gene is TRBD1 (5 bases). The V gene's germline CDR1 is SGDLS and CDR2 YYNGEE. Trimming left V 0 bases short and J 3 bases short, with 15 bases between. The CDR3 sequence is 17 residues long. This chain's CDR3 is CASSVGGALRDTGELFF. Written as DNA, the CDR3 is TGTGCCAGCAGCGTAGGGGGCGCCCTGCGTGACACCGGGGAGCTGTTTTTT.

The chain is built from TRBV13 and TRBJ2-1; TRBD2 matches 9 bases. The germline gives CDR1 PRHDT, CDR2 FYEKMQ (reference sequence). Trimming took 1 base from V and 3 from J; bases not matched to a gene: 4. The CDR3 extends over 16 amino acids. The CDR3 nucleotides are TGTGCCAGCAGCTTAGATCGCGGGAGGGACTACAATGAGCAGTTCTTC. Residues: CASSLDRGRDYNEQFF.

The rearrangement uses TRBV5-1 and TRBJ2-2; 7 nucleotides align to TRBD2. Trimming cost V 0 bases and J 0 bases; bases outside gene matches: 2. The germline V gene encodes CDR1 SGHRS and CDR2 YFSETQ. The CDR3 length is 16 residues. The CDR3 region is CASSLAGGTNTGELFF. The CDR3 DNA reads TGCGCCAGCAGCTTGGCGGGGGGAACGAACACCGGGGAGCTGTTTTTT.

This sequence joins TRBV7-8 and TRBJ1-2; D is possibly TRBD1 (6 bases). Germline V gene lookup returns CDR1 SGHVS and CDR2 FQNEAQ. Trimming shortened V by 0 bases and J by 4 bases, and 15 bases separated the two germline ends. The CDR3 is 16 amino acids. In nucleotides, the CDR3 is TGTGCCAGCAGCTTAGCGAGAGGACAGCTATCCTATGGCTACACCTTC. As protein: CASSLARGQLSYGYTF. Filled out from reference TRBV7-8 and TRBJ1-2, the complete variable domain reads GAGVSQSPRYKVAKRGQDVALRCDPISGHVSLFWYQQALGQGPEFLTYFQNEAQLDKSGLPSDRFFAERPEGSVSTLKIQRTQQEDSAVYLCASSLARGQLSYGYTFGSGTRLTVV.

The chain recombines TRBV19 with TRBJ1-2; 8 nucleotides match TRBD1. There are 13 residues in the CDR3. The germline CDR1 and CDR2 sequences are LNHDA and SQIVND (reference sequence). V was clipped by 5 bases and J by 5 bases; unmatched bases: 4. The CDR3 sequence: CASSLRQGYGYTF. CDR3 bases: TGTGCCAGTAGTTTGAGACAGGGGTATGGCTACACCTTC.

The rearrangement uses TRBV14 and TRBJ2-7, with 10 bases lining up with TRBD2. CDR1 and CDR2 (germline): SGHDN, FVKESK. V trimming: 6 bases; J trimming: 4 bases; junction bases outside the gene matches: 3. The CDR3 is made up of 13 amino acids. CDR3 loop: CASRAGGQYEQYV. Here the CDR3 DNA reads TGTGCCAGCAGAGCGGGAGGGCAATACGAGCAGTACGTC.

The chain has TRBV27 and TRBJ2-7; tentative D call: TRBD1 (6 bases). CDR3 length: 12 residues. Trimming took off 8 bases at V and 2 bases at J, with 10 bases between the two ends. The germline V gene has CDR1 MNHEY and CDR2 SMNVEV (reference sequence). For the CDR3, the DNA is TGTGCCAGCCGGGACAACACCTACGAGCAGTACTTC. It translates to CASRDNTYEQYF.

This clone is a singleton in its sample. The rearrangement joins TRBV5-4 to TRBJ2-3, with 7 bases lining up with TRBD2. Trimming took 0 bases from V and 2 from J; bases not matched to a gene: 9. This CDR3 is built from 17 residues. Germline lookup yields CDR1 SGHNT and CDR2 YYREEE (reference sequence). The CDR3 sequence: CASSLVWGGAATDTQYF. In DNA, the CDR3 is TGTGCCAGCAGCTTGGTGTGGGGGGGAGCGGCCACAGATACGCAGTATTTT.

This clone has only one observation. The V and J genes are TRBV5-1 and TRBJ2-3; the D is unclear. Trimming removed 2 bases at V and 6 bases at J, with 7 bases between. Germline-derived CDR1 and CDR2 are SGHRS and YFSETQ. The CDR3 has 12 amino acids. The CDR3 sequence: CASSFPSDTQYF. CDR3 nucleotide sequence: TGCGCCAGCAGCTTCCCCTCGGATACGCAGTATTTT. Together with reference TRBV5-1 and TRBJ2-3, the CDR3 gives the full variable domain: KAGVTQTPRYLIKTRGQQVTLSCSPISGHRSVSWYQQTPGQGLQFLFEYFSETQRNKGNFPGRFSGRQFSNSRSEMNVSTLELGDSALYLCASSFPSDTQYFGPGTRLTVL.

The rearrangement uses TRBV6-5 and TRBJ2-1, with 8 bases aligning to TRBD2. The germline V gene has CDR1 MNHEY and CDR2 SVGAGI. CDR3 length: 12 amino acids. V lost 6 bases to trimming and J lost 8 bases; unmatched junction nucleotides: 3. CDR3 sequence: CASSSTSDEQFF. In DNA form, the CDR3 reads TGTGCCAGCAGCTCGACTAGCGATGAGCAGTTCTTC.

The V and J genes are TRBV4-1 and TRBJ1-1; the match to TRBD1 covers 10 bases. The CDR3 loop spans 14 amino acids. The germline V gene encodes CDR1 MGHRA and CDR2 YSYEKL. After removal of 4 bases from V and 6 bases from J, the junction contained 5 bases not matched to a gene. CDR3 in DNA: TGCGCCAGCAGCCTCGGACAGGGGGAGGCTGAAGCTTTCTTT. The encoded protein is CASSLGQGEAEAFF.